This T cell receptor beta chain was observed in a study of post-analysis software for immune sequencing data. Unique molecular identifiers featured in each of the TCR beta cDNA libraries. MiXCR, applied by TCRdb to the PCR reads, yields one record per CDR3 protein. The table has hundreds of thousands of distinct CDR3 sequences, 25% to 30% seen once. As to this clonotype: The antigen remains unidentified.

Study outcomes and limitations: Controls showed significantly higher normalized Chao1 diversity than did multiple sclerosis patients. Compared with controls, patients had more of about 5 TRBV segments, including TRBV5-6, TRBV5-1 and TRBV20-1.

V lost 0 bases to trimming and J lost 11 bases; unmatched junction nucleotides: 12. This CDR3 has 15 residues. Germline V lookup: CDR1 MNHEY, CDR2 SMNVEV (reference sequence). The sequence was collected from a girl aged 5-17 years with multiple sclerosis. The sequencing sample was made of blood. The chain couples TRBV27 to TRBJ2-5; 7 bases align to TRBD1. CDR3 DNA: TGTGCCAGCAGTTTATCGGCAGGGGGTCTGAGTGAGCAGTACTTC. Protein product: CASSLSAGGLSEQYF.